Given below is one TCR beta chain in context. The antigen is unknown. The record originates from a study of blood T cells in healthy people across ages. Alongside a J-beta primer mix, a sample-barcoded 5' primer served in a second PCR lasting roughly 6 to 11 cycles. TCRdb called the 5' RACE reads again in MiXCR, with one record for every CDR3 protein. This repertoire shows about 840,000 distinct CDR3 sequences, about 27% found once; its top ten account for roughly a tenth. Overall study results and limits: Diversity was estimated from one million T cells, and these estimates were considered underestimates.

The same data also went into a second study, on T cells of mothers and their children.

This clonotype was obtained from a woman aged 40 to 55 in good health. The material sequenced was blood.

Here the CDR3 DNA reads TGTGCCAGCAGCAGCGGACAGGTTCGCAATCAGCCCCAGCATTTT. Protein sequence: CASSSGQVRNQPQHF. The chain joins TRBV28 to TRBJ1-5, with 7 bases that match TRBD1. This CDR3 has 15 amino acids. V dropped 6 bases and J dropped 2; count of bases not matched to a gene: 7. CDR1 and CDR2 from the germline V gene are MDHEN and SYDVKM.